Shown below are 31 T cell receptor beta chains from a single sample sequenced in a study of CD8 T cells in ankylosing spondylitis. TCRdb reanalysed the 5' RACE reads using MiXCR and keeps one entry per CDR3 protein. The table shows 210,000 or so distinct CDR3 sequences, with roughly 8% occurring only once. Specimen: blood, either unsorted or a sorted T cell fraction (not recorded which). These receptors originate from a female donor with ankylosing spondylitis or in good health (not recorded which).

The chain recombines TRBV12-3 or TRBV12-4 with TRBJ1-1, with a possible D match to TRBD1 (6 bases). The CDR3 spans 11 residues. V was cut by 6 bases and J by 8 bases, with 10 bases left in between. The CDR3 sequence: CASRTRGEAFF. CDR3 nucleotide sequence: TGTGCCAGCAGAACAAGGGGGGAAGCTTTCTTT.

Ten or more counts support this clonotype. This chain joins TRBV10-3 and TRBJ1-4, with D perhaps TRBD1 (6 bases). V was trimmed by 6 bases and J by 8 bases, leaving 13 bases between them. The germline CDR1 and CDR2 sequences are ENHRY and SYGVKD. CDR3 size: 13 residues. CDR3 residues: CAIRKGVEEKLFF. CDR3 sequence (DNA): TGTGCCATCAGGAAGGGGGTGGAAGAAAAACTGTTTTTT.

J is TRBJ2-2 and V is TRBV7-2, with a possible D match to TRBD2 (7 bases). The germline CDR1 and CDR2 sequences are SGHTA and FQGNSA. V dropped 6 bases and J dropped 2 bases, with 16 bases sitting between them. This CDR3 has 16 amino acids. CDR3: CASRQGGAPNTGELFF. The DNA of the CDR3 is TGTGCCAGCAGACAGGGAGGGGCGCCTAACACCGGGGAGCTGTTTTTT.

This clonotype was observed many times. This chain links TRBV27 with TRBJ2-3; 9 nucleotides align to TRBD2. The junction had 14 bases not matched to a gene; V was cut back by 6 bases and J by 4 bases. CDR1 is MNHEY and CDR2 is SMNVEV in the germline V gene (reference sequence). The CDR3 runs 17 residues. CDR3 sequence (DNA): TGTGCCAGCAGCCACACATTAGCGGGAGCATGGGCAGATACGCAGTATTTT. The encoded protein is CASSHTLAGAWADTQYF.

This clonotype was observed a handful of times. A clone one base away is much larger, so this may be a read error. J is TRBJ2-2 and V is TRBV29-1, with D possibly TRBD2 on 6 matching bases. V lost 6 bases to trimming and J lost 6 bases, with 17 bases between them. Per the germline V gene, CDR1 is SQVTM and CDR2 is ANQGSEA. CDR3 length: 14 residues. CDR3 DNA sequence: TGCAGCGTGGGAAGCGGAGGGGCCGCCGGGGAGCTGTTTTTT. As protein: CSVGSGGAAGELFF.

This clonotype occurred many times. The J gene is TRBJ2-3, the V gene TRBV5-5, with 7 bases matching TRBD2. Unmatched junction bases numbered 2, after V lost 4 bases and J lost 0 bases. Per germline, CDR1 SGHKS and CDR2 YYEKEE (reference sequence). The CDR3 runs to 14 residues. This CDR3 is CASSPSGSTDTQYF. For the CDR3, the DNA is TGTGCCAGCAGCCCTAGCGGAAGCACAGATACGCAGTATTTT.

This clonotype was seen ten or more times. V is TRBV20-1 and J is TRBJ2-7, with 8 positions matching TRBD2. The germline gives CDR1 DFQATT, CDR2 SNEGSKA (reference sequence). Trimming at V came to 0 bases and at J to 3 bases, leaving 4 bases not matched to a gene. The CDR3 runs to 14 residues. In nucleotides, the CDR3 is TGCAGTGCTAGAGAGACTAGCGTGGGCTACGAGCAGTACTTC. Protein product: CSARETSVGYEQYF.

This clonotype was observed a handful of times. The V gene is TRBV18, the J gene TRBJ1-1; D is unresolved. The CDR3 runs 11 residues. Trimming pared 6 bases from V and 11 bases from J, leaving 13 bases between. Germline assignment: CDR1 KGHSH and CDR2 LQKENI. The CDR3 sequence: CASSGPSVAFF. The CDR3 DNA is TGTGCCAGCTCTGGGCCGTCCGTGGCTTTCTTT.

This clonotype came up many times. The chain combines TRBV7-9 with TRBJ2-2; D remains unclear. V dropped 1 base and J dropped 2 bases, with 8 bases sitting between them. The CDR3 covers 15 residues. Germline loops: CDR1 SEHNR, CDR2 FQNEAQ (reference sequence). The CDR3 DNA follows: TGTGCCAGCAGCTTAGAACAGCTCAACACCGGGGAGCTGTTTTTT. Protein sequence: CASSLEQLNTGELFF.

This clonotype occurred many times. The rearrangement uses TRBV7-9 and TRBJ1-2; 8 bases line up with TRBD1. Germline trimming cut 5 bases from V and 0 bases from J; bases unmatched to any gene: 5. The length of the CDR3 is 15 residues. Germline assignment: CDR1 SEHNR and CDR2 FQNEAQ (reference sequence). The CDR3 is CASSLNRGSNYGYTF. DNA for the CDR3: TGTGCCAGCAGCCTAAACAGGGGGTCTAACTATGGCTACACCTTC.

This clonotype was observed at least ten times. The chain employs TRBV6-2 or TRBV6-3 and TRBJ1-1; D is ambiguous. Germline loops: CDR1 MNHEY, CDR2 SVGEGT. V lost 6 bases and J lost 0, with 8 bases in between. This CDR3 is built from 13 residues. The CDR3 sequence: CASSIGLNTEAFF. The CDR3 DNA is TGTGCCAGCAGCATCGGATTGAACACTGAAGCTTTCTTT.

This clonotype was detected only a few times. The chain recombines TRBV7-2 with TRBJ2-3; 10 bases line up with TRBD1. CDR1 and CDR2 from the germline V gene are SGHTA and FQGNSA. The CDR3 spans 14 residues. V lost 4 bases to trimming and J lost 6 bases; unmatched junction nucleotides: 4. In DNA form, the CDR3 reads TGTGCCAGCAGCTCAGACAGGGGGCTTGATACGCAGTATTTT. Residues: CASSSDRGLDTQYF.

In regard to this clonotype: A junction end diverges from the germline sequence, so it may reflect a read error. The V call is TRBV7-7, the J call TRBJ2-1; a weak D match, TRBD2 (7 bases). In germline, CDR1 is SSHAT, CDR2 FNYEAQ (reference sequence). This CDR3 comprises 15 residues. The CDR3 nucleotides are TGTGCCAACAGCTTAGGGGGGGACTTGGCGAGGGAGCAGTTCTTC. The encoded protein is CANSLGGDLAREQFF.

This clonotype has a count of ten or more. This clone may be a read error of a much larger clone one base away. CDR3 sequence: CASSPRTGSYEQYF. The DNA of the CDR3 is TGTGCCAGCAGCCCCAGGACAGGCTCCTACGAGCAGTACTTC. This sequence joins TRBV3-1 and TRBJ2-7, with 7 nucleotides matching TRBD1. There are 14 residues in the CDR3. V dropped 4 bases and J dropped 0; count of bases not matched to a gene: 3. Per germline, CDR1 LGHDT and CDR2 YNNKEL (reference sequence).

This clonotype showed up just a few times. The V gene is TRBV4-1, the J gene TRBJ2-1, with TRBD2 as a possible D gene (6 bases). Germline values: CDR1 MGHRA, CDR2 YSYEKL. V lost 4 bases to trimming and J lost 0 bases, with 13 bases between them. The CDR3 is 16 residues long. The CDR3 DNA is TGCGCCAGCAGCCGCCGGGACTCAAGCTCCTACAATGAGCAGTTCTTC. It encodes CASSRRDSSSYNEQFF.

The rearrangement links TRBV7-2 to TRBJ1-2; D may be TRBD1 (6 bases). The V end lost 2 bases, the J end lost 7 bases, and 14 bases lay between the germline ends. Germline CDR1 is SGHTA and CDR2 is FQGNSA. The CDR3 loop spans 14 amino acids. CDR3 sequence reads: CASSLSTGWAGYTF. For the CDR3, the DNA is TGTGCCAGCAGCTTATCTACAGGGTGGGCTGGCTACACCTTC.

This clonotype was found many times. The rearrangement joins TRBV5-1 to TRBJ2-3; 13 bases match TRBD2. With V trimmed by 5 bases and J by 3 bases, 6 bases remained unmatched. Germline CDR1 SGHRS, CDR2 YFSETQ. The CDR3 runs 16 residues. The CDR3 loop reads CASSYTSGGGTDTQYF. CDR3 bases: TGCGCCAGCAGTTATACTAGCGGGGGGGGAACAGATACGCAGTATTTT.

This clonotype was counted many times. For the CDR3, the DNA is TGCAGTGCTAGAGATTATTCGGCTAGCGGGAGGCGGGTAGATACGCAGTATTTT. This sequence encodes CSARDYSASGRRVDTQYF. This chain joins TRBV20-1 and TRBJ2-3; 11 nucleotides match TRBD2. V lost 0 bases to trimming and J lost 5 bases; unmatched junction nucleotides: 13. The CDR3 length is 18 residues. CDR1 and CDR2 from the germline V gene are DFQATT and SNEGSKA (reference sequence).

This clonotype was observed many times. This chain links TRBV20-1 with TRBJ2-7; 7 bases line up with TRBD1. Germline V CDR1 and CDR2: DFQATT, SNEGSKA (reference sequence). Trimming took 5 bases from V and 4 from J; bases not matched to a gene: 11. CDR3 length: 14 residues. The CDR3 DNA follows: TGCAGTGCTGCCCCGTGGGGACAGCTTTACGAGCAGTACTTC. Encoded protein: CSAAPWGQLYEQYF.

The CDR3 DNA reads as TGTGCCAGCAGACCTACCCAGGGGGAAAAGACCCAGTACTTC. Translating it yields CASRPTQGEKTQYF. V and J are TRBV6-4 and TRBJ2-5; TRBD1 aligns across 7 bases. The CDR3 totals 14 residues. Germline CDR1 reads MRHNA; CDR2 reads SNTAGT. Trimming took 6 bases from V and 6 from J; bases not matched to a gene: 10.

This clonotype was seen many times. V gene TRBV20-1 combines with J gene TRBJ1-2, with D possibly being TRBD1 (5 bases). Looked up from germline, CDR1 is DFQATT and CDR2 is SNEGSKA (reference sequence). CDR3 length: 15 residues. The V and J ends lost 2 bases and 8 bases respectively, with 21 bases between them. DNA of the CDR3: TGCAGTGCTAGAAATGCAGGGAGGACATTCGAGGGCTACACCTTC. Its translation: CSARNAGRTFEGYTF.

In its sample, this clonotype was seen many times. The chain has TRBV20-1 and TRBJ1-3; 8 nucleotides match TRBD1. The junction had 5 bases not matched to a gene; V was cut back by 4 bases and J by 3 bases. CDR1 is DFQATT and CDR2 is SNEGSKA in the germline V gene (reference sequence). This CDR3 has 14 residues. CDR3 nucleotide sequence: TGCAGTGCTAATACAGGGGGTGGTGGAAACACCATATATTTT. Amino acids: CSANTGGGGNTIYF.

This clonotype was observed at least ten times. The J gene is TRBJ2-7, the V gene TRBV15; a weak D match, TRBD2 (6 bases). The CDR3 is 14 amino acids. Trimming cost V 5 bases and J 2 bases, with 13 bases left between them. Germline V gene sequence: CDR1 LNHNV, CDR2 YYDKDF (reference sequence). CDR3 loop: CATSFRLGTYEQYF. CDR3 DNA: TGTGCCACCAGCTTTCGACTAGGCACCTACGAGCAGTACTTC.

V is TRBV20-1 and J is TRBJ2-7, with D maybe TRBD1 (5 bases). V dropped 2 bases and J dropped 3 bases, with 17 bases sitting between them. This CDR3 spans 15 amino acids. The germline CDR1 and CDR2 sequences are DFQATT and SNEGSKA (reference sequence). The CDR3 DNA reads as TGCAGTGCTAGATTGTCCAAGAGTAGGGGCTACGAGCAGTACTTC. Amino acids: CSARLSKSRGYEQYF.

This clonotype was observed many times. The gene calls are TRBV3-1 and TRBJ2-7, with 7 bases fitting TRBD1. The germline gives CDR1 LGHDT, CDR2 YNNKEL (reference sequence). This CDR3 comprises 15 residues. The V and J ends lost 1 base and 5 bases, in that order; junction bases with no gene match: 8. This CDR3 is CASSQVGRGFDEQYF. CDR3 nucleotide sequence: TGTGCCAGCAGCCAAGTGGGCAGGGGGTTCGACGAGCAGTACTTC.

This clonotype was counted at least ten times. The chain combines TRBV27 with TRBJ2-3; 8 bases are a match to TRBD2. The V gene's germline CDR1 is MNHEY and CDR2 SMNVEV (reference sequence). With V trimmed by 4 bases and J by 3 bases, 9 bases remained unmatched. The CDR3 runs 16 residues. Here the CDR3 DNA reads TGTGCCAGCAGTTACTTGAGCGGGAGATTGACAGATACGCAGTATTTT. Translated: CASSYLSGRLTDTQYF.

This clonotype appeared many times. The chain couples TRBV9 to TRBJ2-5; D remains ambiguous. Between the trimmed V and J ends, which lost 0 bases and 5 bases, there was a span of 11 bases. The CDR3 runs 14 residues. The germline CDR1 and CDR2 sequences are SGDLS and YYNGEE. CDR3 sequence: CASSVDSSRETQYF. The CDR3 region has the DNA TGTGCCAGCAGCGTAGACAGTAGCAGGGAGACCCAGTACTTC.

This clonotype was observed many times. The CDR3 region is CATSRSEGILYEQYF. The CDR3 nucleotides are TGTGCCACCAGCAGAAGTGAGGGGATACTCTACGAGCAGTACTTC. The chain joins TRBV15 to TRBJ2-7; D possibly matches TRBD1 or TRBD2 (5 bases each). Trimming pared 2 bases from V and 3 bases from J, leaving 14 bases between. The CDR3 extends over 15 amino acids. CDR1 is LNHNV, CDR2 YYDKDF, per germline (reference sequence).

This clonotype was seen repeatedly, ten times or more. The chain recombines TRBV2 with TRBJ1-1, with D hard to call. Germline V gene lookup returns CDR1 SNHLY and CDR2 FYNNEI. V lost 2 bases to trimming and J lost 3 bases, with 7 bases between them. This CDR3 comprises 13 residues. CDR3 sequence: CASSERGHTEAFF. In DNA, the CDR3 is TGTGCCAGCAGTGAAAGAGGCCACACTGAAGCTTTCTTT.

This clonotype was detected only once. A read error may explain this, as a much larger clone is one base away. The rearrangement uses TRBV7-9 and TRBJ2-5, with a possible D match to TRBD2 (5 bases). The CDR3 sequence is 13 residues long. With 3 bases removed from V and 8 bases from J, the gap between germline ends came to 13 bases. Per germline, CDR1 SEHNR and CDR2 FQNEAQ (reference sequence). CDR3 residues: CASSLNEGDTQYF. The CDR3 coding sequence is TGTGCCAGCAGCTTGAACGAGGGAGACACCCAGTACTTC.

This clonotype was found many times. V usage is TRBV5-1 and J usage is TRBJ2-7; tentatively, D is TRBD1 (6 bases). V was cut by 7 bases and J by 3 bases, with 8 bases left in between. The CDR3 runs 11 residues. CDR1 and CDR2 (germline): SGHRS, YFSETQ. For the CDR3, the DNA is TGCGCCAGCCGGGACATCTACGAGCAGTACTTC. Protein: CASRDIYEQYF.